This is a list of T cell receptor beta chains from one sample in a study of T cell changes during pregnancy in multiple sclerosis. This table comes from immunoSEQ multiplex PCR, and its TCRdb copy is limited to in-frame clones, with some not included. The sample yields 85,000 to 100,000 clones, around 90% seen once. The sample here was peripheral blood, taken in the first trimester of pregnancy. All receptors come from a female donor with multiple sclerosis, enrolled in a pregnancy study. Both conserved end residues are part of each CDR3. The D gene is left open where the match is weak. The size entry is marked missing in some rows and otherwise reads once, few, many or a size class.

TGTGCCAGTAGTATTGCGCCTGTGGGGAGGCCGAATCAGCCCCAGCATTTT | CASSIAPVGRPNQPQHF | TRBJ1-5 | TRBV19 | - | -
TGTGCCAGCAGCTTAGTCAGTGCATCCGCCGAGCAGTACTTC | CASSLVSASAEQYF | TRBJ2-7 | TRBV7-9 | - | -
TGTGCCAGCAGCGCAACCGGGACAGGGGTGAGAGAGACCCAGTACTTC | CASSATGTGVRETQYF | TRBJ2-5 | TRBV14 | - | TRBD1
TGTGCCAGCAGGCAGATCCTAGACTCTGGAAACACCATATATTTT | CASRQILDSGNTIYF | TRBJ1-3 | TRBV28 | - | -
TGTGCCAGCAGTGAAAACGGACTAGCGGGAATCTCCTACGAGCAGTACTTC | CASSENGLAGISYEQYF | TRBJ2-7 | TRBV6-1 | - | TRBD2
TGTGCCTGGAGTCCAACCGGGACAGTTTATCAGCCCCAGCATTTT | CAWSPTGTVYQPQHF | TRBJ1-5 | TRBV30 | - | TRBD1
TGTGCCAGCAGCTTCGTAGCGGGAGGGCCCACAGATACGCAGTATTTT | CASSFVAGGPTDTQYF | TRBJ2-3 | TRBV7-6 | - | TRBD2
TGTGCCAGCAGTCCGCTAGGGGCGCCTGAAGCTTTCTTT | CASSPLGAPEAFF | TRBJ1-1 | TRBV6-6 | once | -
TGTGCCAGCAGCGTAGAGTTTGCGGGGGCGAACACCGGGGAGCTGTTTTTT | CASSVEFAGANTGELFF | TRBJ2-2 | TRBV9 | once | TRBD2
TGTGCCAGCAGTTTCGGGACTACCTACGAGCAGTACTTC | CASSFGTTYEQYF | TRBJ2-7 | TRBV27 | - | TRBD2
TGTGCCAGCAGCGCAGTAGCCGGACAGGGCACTGAAGCTTTCTTT | CASSAVAGQGTEAFF | TRBJ1-1 | TRBV9 | - | TRBD1
TGTGCCAGTACCCTCGGACAGGGGGCGTGGGAGCCCCAGCATTTT | CASTLGQGAWEPQHF | TRBJ1-5 | TRBV19 | - | TRBD1
TGTGCCAGCAGCACTCAGGGTTTCGCTAATGAAAAACTGTTTTTT | CASSTQGFANEKLFF | TRBJ1-4 | TRBV9 | - | -
TGTGCCACCAGCAGAGGGACAGGGGGCACCGGGGAGCTGTTTTTT | CATSRGTGGTGELFF | TRBJ2-2 | TRBV15 | - | TRBD1
TGTGCCAGCAGCCCTAACCACAATGAGCAGTTCTTC | CASSPNHNEQFF | TRBJ2-1 | TRBV27 | - | -
TGTGCCAGCAGAGGGGGGACAGGGGGCATGGAGACCCAGTACTTC | CASRGGTGGMETQYF | TRBJ2-5 | TRBV2 | - | TRBD1
TGCGCCAGCAGCCAAGCCCTAGGATACGAGCAGTACTTC | CASSQALGYEQYF | TRBJ2-7 | TRBV4-3 | - | -
TGTGCCTGGAGTGTACGGTATGGGGGCTACACTCGCACAGATACGCAGTATTTT | CAWSVRYGGYTRTDTQYF | TRBJ2-3 | TRBV30 | - | -
TGTGCCAGTAGCTGGCCCGGGACAAGCAATCAGCCCCAGCATTTT | CASSWPGTSNQPQHF | TRBJ1-5 | TRBV19 | - | -
TGTGCCAGCAGCCTCCAGCGGGCCGGGGAGCTGTTTTTT | CASSLQRAGELFF | TRBJ2-2 | TRBV7-2 | - | -
TGCGCCAGCAGCCTGAGAATTTCGGACAGGGGGTTATCCTACGAGCAGTACTTC | CASSLRISDRGLSYEQYF | TRBJ2-7 | TRBV4-1 | - | TRBD1
TGTGCCAGCTCACCGGGGGGTACCTCCTACTCTGGGGCCAACGTCCTGACTTTC | CASSPGGTSYSGANVLTF | TRBJ2-6 | TRBV18 | - | -
TGCAGCGTTAAGGACAGGGATAATCAGCCCCAGCATTTT | CSVKDRDNQPQHF | TRBJ1-5 | TRBV29-1 | - | TRBD1
TGTGCCAGCAGCGTAGGCCCTAACACAGATACGCAGTATTTT | CASSVGPNTDTQYF | TRBJ2-3 | TRBV9 | - | -
TGCGCCAGCAGCGGGACCGGGACTGTCACCTACGAGCAGTACTTC | CASSGTGTVTYEQYF | TRBJ2-7 | TRBV5-1 | - | -
TGTGCCAGCAGTTACTTCAGGGCGGCCTACGAGCAGTACTTC | CASSYFRAAYEQYF | TRBJ2-7 | TRBV6-5 | - | -
TGTGCCAGCAGTTCTAGACAGGGCTTACAGCCCCAGCATTTT | CASSSRQGLQPQHF | TRBJ1-5 | TRBV28 | - | TRBD1
TGTGCCAGTAGTATAGGGGGCAGTAACACCGGGGAGCTGTTTTTT | CASSIGGSNTGELFF | TRBJ2-2 | TRBV19 | - | -
TGTGCCAGCAGCGAGACCCCGGGACTAGCGGTGTACGAGCAGTACTTC | CASSETPGLAVYEQYF | TRBJ2-7 | TRBV5-4 | - | TRBD2
TGTGCCAGCAGTTCATATATGGGACTAGCGACCGGGGAGCTGTTTTTT | CASSSYMGLATGELFF | TRBJ2-2 | TRBV7-8 | once | TRBD2
TGTGCCTGGAGAGGTGGGGACTACACTGAAGCTTTCTTT | CAWRGGDYTEAFF | TRBJ1-1 | TRBV30 | - | -
TGTGCCAGCAGCTTGACTGGAGCTGAGCAGTTCTTC | CASSLTGAEQFF | TRBJ2-1 | TRBV5-5 | - | -
TGTGCCAGCAGCGATAGCCTTGACTCCTACAATGAGCAGTTCTTC | CASSDSLDSYNEQFF | TRBJ2-1 | TRBV7-9 | - | -
TGCGCCAGCAGCTTGGATCCTAGCGGGAGTATGGCCGGGGAGCTGTTTTTT | CASSLDPSGSMAGELFF | TRBJ2-2 | TRBV5-1 | - | TRBD2
TGCGCCAGCAGCCAAGATATAGGCAGGGGGGACTTAAATGAGCAGTTCTTC | CASSQDIGRGDLNEQFF | TRBJ2-1 | TRBV4-3 | - | -
TGCGCCAGCAGCTTGCCTCCTAGCGGGGGTGCTCTTGAGCAGTACTTC | CASSLPPSGGALEQYF | TRBJ2-7 | TRBV5-1 | once | TRBD2
TGTGCCAGCAGCGTATCACAGGCTCACGACGAGCAGTACTTC | CASSVSQAHDEQYF | TRBJ2-7 | TRBV9 | - | -
TGCGCCAGCAGCTGGGAGGAGGGAGGCATCACTGAAGCTTTCTTT | CASSWEEGGITEAFF | TRBJ1-1 | TRBV5-1 | - | -
TGTGCCAGCAGCTATTTGGCGGGGCCGAACACCGGGGAGCTGTTTTTT | CASSYLAGPNTGELFF | TRBJ2-2 | TRBV9 | once | -
TGTGCCAGTAGTAGACTAGACCCCGGGGAGCTGTTTTTT | CASSRLDPGELFF | TRBJ2-2 | TRBV19 | - | -
TGTGCCAGCTCACTAGGGACAGCCCTTAATGAAAAACTGTTTTTT | CASSLGTALNEKLFF | TRBJ1-4 | TRBV18 | - | TRBD1
TGTGCCAGCAGTGGGGCTGGCTCCTACAATGAGCAGTTCTTC | CASSGAGSYNEQFF | TRBJ2-1 | TRBV27 | - | -
TGTGCCAGCAGCTTAGCCCGCGAAAGAGATGGCTACACCTTC | CASSLARERDGYTF | TRBJ1-2 | TRBV7-9 | - | -